This T cell receptor (beta chain) was found in a study of T cell responses to AZD1222 COVID-19 vaccine. Points from the study as a whole: Donors, mostly white British, included more females; clonal diversity was possibly underestimated.

Here immunoSEQ multiplex PCR was the method, and the copy in TCRdb shows in-frame clones only, minus some. Here the sample spans roughly 130,000 clones, about 90% being singletons. Trimming pared 0 bases from V and 8 bases from J, leaving 16 bases between. Looked up from germline, CDR1 is LGHNA and CDR2 is YSLEER. There are 15 residues in the CDR3. Points on this clone: Its target is unknown.

The chain joins TRBV4-3 to TRBJ1-1; the D is unclear. The input for sequencing was peripheral blood, taken on day 0 of AZD1222 vaccination. This receptor was obtained from an adult in good health. This CDR3 reads CASSQDIRGGSEAFF. The CDR3 region has the DNA TGCGCCAGCAGCCAAGACATACGAGGAGGCTCCGAAGCTTTCTTT.